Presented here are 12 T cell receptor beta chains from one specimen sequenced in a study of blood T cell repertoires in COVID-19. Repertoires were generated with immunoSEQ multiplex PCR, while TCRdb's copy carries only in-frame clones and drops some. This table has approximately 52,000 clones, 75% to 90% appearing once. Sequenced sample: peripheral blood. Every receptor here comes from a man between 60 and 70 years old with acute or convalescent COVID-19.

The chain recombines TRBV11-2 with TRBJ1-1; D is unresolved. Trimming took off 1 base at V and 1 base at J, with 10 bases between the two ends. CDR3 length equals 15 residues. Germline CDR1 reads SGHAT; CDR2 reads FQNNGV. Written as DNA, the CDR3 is TGTGCCAGCAGCTTAGCGGCTCGAGGGAACACTGAAGCTTTCTTT. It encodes CASSLAARGNTEAFF. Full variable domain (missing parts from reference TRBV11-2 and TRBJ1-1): EAGVAQSPRYKIIEKRQSVAFWCNPISGHATLYWYQQILGQGPKLLIQFQNNGVVDDSQLPKDRFSAERLKGVDSTLKIQPAKLEDSAVYLCASSLAARGNTEAFFGQGTRLTVV.

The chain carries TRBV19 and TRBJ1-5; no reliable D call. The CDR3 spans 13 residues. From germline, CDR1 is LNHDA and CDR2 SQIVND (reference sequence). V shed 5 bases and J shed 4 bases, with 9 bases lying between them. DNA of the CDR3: TGTGCCAGTAGTCCGGGTAGAAATCAGCCCCAGCATTTT. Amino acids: CASSPGRNQPQHF.

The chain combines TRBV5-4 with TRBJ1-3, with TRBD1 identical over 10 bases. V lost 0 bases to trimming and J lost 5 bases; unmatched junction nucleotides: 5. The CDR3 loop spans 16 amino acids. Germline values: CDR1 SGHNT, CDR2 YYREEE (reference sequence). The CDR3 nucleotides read TGTGCCAGCAGCTTGGACCCCGACAGGGGGCGAAACACCATATATTTT. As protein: CASSLDPDRGRNTIYF.

CDR3 protein: CASSLHPGQGRNQPQHF. The CDR3 DNA sequence: TGTGCCAGCAGCTTGCACCCGGGACAGGGGCGCAATCAGCCCCAGCATTTT. This rearrangement joins TRBV11-2 to TRBJ1-5; 10 positions match TRBD1. V lost 3 bases to trimming and J lost 2 bases; unmatched junction nucleotides: 7. Germline CDR1 is SGHAT and CDR2 is FQNNGV. The CDR3 is made up of 17 amino acids.

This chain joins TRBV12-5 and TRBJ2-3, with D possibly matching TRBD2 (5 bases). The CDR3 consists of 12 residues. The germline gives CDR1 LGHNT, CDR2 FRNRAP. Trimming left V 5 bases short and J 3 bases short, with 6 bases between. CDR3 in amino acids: CASGPGTDTQYF. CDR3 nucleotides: TGTGCTAGTGGTCCGGGAACAGATACGCAGTATTTT.

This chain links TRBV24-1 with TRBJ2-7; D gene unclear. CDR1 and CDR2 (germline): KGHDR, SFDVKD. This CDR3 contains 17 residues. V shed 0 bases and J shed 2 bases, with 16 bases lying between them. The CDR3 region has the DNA TGTGCCACCAGTGATTTGACCCCGCCTCGAGGAGCCTACGAGCAGTACTTC. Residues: CATSDLTPPRGAYEQYF.

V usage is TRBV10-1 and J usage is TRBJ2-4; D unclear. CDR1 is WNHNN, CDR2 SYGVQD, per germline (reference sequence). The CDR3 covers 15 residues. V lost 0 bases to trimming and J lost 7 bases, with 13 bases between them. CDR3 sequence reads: CASSESNARWNIQYF. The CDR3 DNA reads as TGCGCCAGCAGTGAGTCTAATGCTAGATGGAACATTCAGTACTTC.

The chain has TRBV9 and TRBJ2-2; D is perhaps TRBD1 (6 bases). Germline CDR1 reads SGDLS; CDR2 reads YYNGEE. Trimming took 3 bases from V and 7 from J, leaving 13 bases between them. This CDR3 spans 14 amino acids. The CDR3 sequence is CASSAQTGVGELFF. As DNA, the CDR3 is TGTGCCAGCAGCGCCCAGACAGGAGTCGGGGAGCTGTTTTTT.

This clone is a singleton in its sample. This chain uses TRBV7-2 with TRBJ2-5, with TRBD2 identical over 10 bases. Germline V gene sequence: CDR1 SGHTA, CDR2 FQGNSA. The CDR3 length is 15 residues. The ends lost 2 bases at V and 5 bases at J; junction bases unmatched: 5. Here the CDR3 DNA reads TGTGCCAGCAGCTTACCAGCGGGGGGGTGGGAGACCCAGTACTTC. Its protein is CASSLPAGGWETQYF.

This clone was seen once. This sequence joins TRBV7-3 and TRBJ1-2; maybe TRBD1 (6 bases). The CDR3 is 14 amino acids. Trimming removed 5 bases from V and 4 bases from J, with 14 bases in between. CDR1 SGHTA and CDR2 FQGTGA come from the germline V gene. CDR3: CASSPGGGAYGYTF. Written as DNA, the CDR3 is TGTGCCAGCAGCCCCGGGGGGGGCGCCTATGGCTACACCTTC.

The CDR3 DNA follows: TGTGCCAGCAGCACCGGACAGGGAGTAGGAGAAAAACTGTTTTTT. Amino acids: CASSTGQGVGEKLFF. The chain recombines TRBV11-2 with TRBJ1-4; 8 bases align to TRBD1. Unmatched junction bases numbered 10, after V lost 5 bases and J lost 8 bases. Germline V lookup: CDR1 SGHAT, CDR2 FQNNGV. This CDR3 comprises 15 residues.

For the CDR3, the DNA is TGTGCCACCAGCAACCGGCGCTTAACCGGGACTAGCGTCGCCGGGGAGCTGTTTTTT. Encoded protein: CATSNRRLTGTSVAGELFF. This chain joins TRBV15 and TRBJ2-2; TRBD2 matches 10 bases. There are 19 residues in the CDR3. Trimming removed 4 bases from V and 6 bases from J; junction bases left unmatched: 17. The germline V gene has CDR1 LNHNV and CDR2 YYDKDF (reference sequence). Combining the CDR3 with reference TRBV15 and TRBJ2-2 gives the whole variable domain DAMVIQNPRYQVTQFGKPVTLSCSQTLNHNVMYWYQQKSSQAPKLLFHYYDKDFNNEADTPDNFQSRRPNTSFCFLDIRSPGLGDTAMYLCATSNRRLTGTSVAGELFFGEGSRLTVL.